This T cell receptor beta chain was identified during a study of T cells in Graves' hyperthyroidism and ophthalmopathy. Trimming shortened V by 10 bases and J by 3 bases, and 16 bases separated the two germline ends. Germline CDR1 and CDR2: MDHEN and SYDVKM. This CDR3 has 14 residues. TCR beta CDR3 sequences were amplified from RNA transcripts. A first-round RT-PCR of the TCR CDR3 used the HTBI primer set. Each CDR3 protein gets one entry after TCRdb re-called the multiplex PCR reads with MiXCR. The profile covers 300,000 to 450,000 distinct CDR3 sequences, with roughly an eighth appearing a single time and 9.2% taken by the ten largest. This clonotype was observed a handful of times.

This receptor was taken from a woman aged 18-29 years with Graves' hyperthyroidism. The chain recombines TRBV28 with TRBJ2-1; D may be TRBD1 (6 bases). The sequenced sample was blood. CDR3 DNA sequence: TGTGCCACCACACAGGGTGGGGACTACAATGAGCAGTTCTTC. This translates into CATTQGGDYNEQFF. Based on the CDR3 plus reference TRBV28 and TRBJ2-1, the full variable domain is DVKVTQSSRYLVKRTGEKVFLECVQDMDHENMFWYRQDPGLGLRLIYFSYDVKMKEKGDIPEGYSVSREKKERFSLILESASTNQTSMYLCATTQGGDYNEQFFGPGTRLTVL.